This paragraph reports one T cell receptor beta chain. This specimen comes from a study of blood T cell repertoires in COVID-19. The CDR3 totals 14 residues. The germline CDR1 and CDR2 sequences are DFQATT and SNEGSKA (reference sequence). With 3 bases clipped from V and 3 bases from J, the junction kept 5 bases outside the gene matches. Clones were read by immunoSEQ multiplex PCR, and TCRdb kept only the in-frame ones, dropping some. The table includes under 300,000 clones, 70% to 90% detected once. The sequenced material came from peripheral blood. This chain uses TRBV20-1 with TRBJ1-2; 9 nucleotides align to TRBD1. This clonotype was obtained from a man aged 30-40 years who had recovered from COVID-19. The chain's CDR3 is CSASYRGRDYGYTF. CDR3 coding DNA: TGCAGTGCTAGTTACAGGGGGCGAGACTATGGCTACACCTTC.